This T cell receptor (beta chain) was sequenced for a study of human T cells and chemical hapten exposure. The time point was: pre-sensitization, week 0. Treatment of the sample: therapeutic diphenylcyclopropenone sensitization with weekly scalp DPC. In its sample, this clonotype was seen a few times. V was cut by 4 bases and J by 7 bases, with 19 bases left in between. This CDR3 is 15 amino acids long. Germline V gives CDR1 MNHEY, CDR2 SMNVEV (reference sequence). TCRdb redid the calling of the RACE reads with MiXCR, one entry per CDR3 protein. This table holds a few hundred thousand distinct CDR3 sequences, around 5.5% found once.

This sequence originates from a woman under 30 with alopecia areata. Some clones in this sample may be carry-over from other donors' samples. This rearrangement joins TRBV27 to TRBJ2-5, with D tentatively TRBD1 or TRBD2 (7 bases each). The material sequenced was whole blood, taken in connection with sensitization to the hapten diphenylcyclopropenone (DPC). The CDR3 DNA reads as TGTGCCAGCAGTTCAACGCGGACAGGCGGGGGGACCCAGTACTTC. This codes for CASSSTRTGGGTQYF.